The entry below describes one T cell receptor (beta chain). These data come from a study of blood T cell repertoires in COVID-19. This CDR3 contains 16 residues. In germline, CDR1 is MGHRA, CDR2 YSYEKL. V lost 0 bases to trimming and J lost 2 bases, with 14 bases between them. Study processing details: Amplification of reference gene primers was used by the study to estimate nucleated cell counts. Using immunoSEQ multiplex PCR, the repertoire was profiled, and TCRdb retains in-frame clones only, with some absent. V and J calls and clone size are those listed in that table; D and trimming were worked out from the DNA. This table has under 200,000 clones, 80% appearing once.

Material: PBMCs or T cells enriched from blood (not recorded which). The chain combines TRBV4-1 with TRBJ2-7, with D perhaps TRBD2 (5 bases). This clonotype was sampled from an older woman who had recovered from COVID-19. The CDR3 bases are TGCGCCAGCAGCCAAGATAGTACCGGACTTACCTACGAGCAGTACTTC. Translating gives CASSQDSTGLTYEQYF.